This TCR beta chain was found in a study of cytomegalovirus exposure and HLA in healthy donors (dated by TCRdb to the late 2010s). Turning to the overall study: According to a later analysis, the approximately 120 validation repertoires were produced on the same platform as the 700 or so repertoires of the first cohort. The study aimed to test whether cataloging public T cell receptors could reveal signatures of past pathogen exposure. Along with the roughly 710-subject first cohort, a separate validation cohort of some 130 different subjects was used. High-throughput TCR immunosequencing, statistical association of individual TCRs with disease status, and machine learning were combined to predict cytomegalovirus infection status.

The donors belonged to the validation cohort of over a hundred subjects, which was separate from the approximately 700-subject first cohort. The library was generated by the immunoSEQ multiplex PCR assay. The published analysis was carried out like this. A statistical classification framework was built for diagnosing cytomegalovirus status from the catalog of TCR beta chain sequences. TCRdb took over this immuneACCESS table, retaining in-frame rearrangements with V and J assigned. Such tables are incomplete; in checked studies, under half of the missing clones stem from an unresolved V gene, and the remainder is unexplained. The V and J calls and clone size were taken over from that table, and D and trimming were inferred from the DNA. For this sample there are 200,000 to 250,000 clones; about nine tenths appear just once. The ten largest account for approximately 2% of the sample. Its CDR3 holds 14 amino acids, cysteine through phenylalanine. Just the 42-base CDR3 DNA is kept, in frame starting at base 1. At the junction V is shortened by 3 bases and J by 3 bases, with 12 bases in between. The germline V gene supplies CDR1 SGHRS and CDR2 YFSETQ.

General study outcomes and caveats: Most TCR sequences were observed very rarely across donors, whereas some public TCRs were present in many individuals. Subsequent analysis determined that TCRs grouped into clusters in the first cohort also showed a tendency toward co-occurrence across the roughly 120 validation repertoires, and 94% of cluster scores exceeded 0. The authors suggested that the approach could potentially be extended to other disease states and immunological phenotypes. The classifier was reported to diagnose cytomegalovirus status with high specificity and sensitivity in both the original and validation cohorts. Three of the identified cytomegalovirus-associated TCR beta chains were confirmed in vitro to be specific for cytomegalovirus antigens. The study listed 164 TCR beta chains as associated with cytomegalovirus. The validation cohort had no HLA typing available for a later analysis, so co-occurrence within that cohort was assessed over all 130 or so repertoires.

At least ten counts were recorded for this clone. Its target antigen remains unknown. Base qualities are not recorded, but no much larger clone differs from it by a single base. The sequence was obtained from a woman between 18 and 29 years old in good health and CMV-seropositive. Source material: PBMCs. The chain employs TRBV5-1 and TRBJ1-1, with the D segment identity uncertain. Read as DNA, the sequence is TGCGCCAGCAGCTCGGCAGGAGGTTACACTGAAGCTTTCTTT. Translated, this gives CASSSAGGYTEAFF.